This passage covers 13 T cell receptor beta chains from one sample sequenced in a study of cytomegalovirus exposure and HLA in healthy donors. The repertoire was sequenced with immunoSEQ multiplex PCR; TCRdb's copy has only in-frame clones and lacks some. The data contain 150,000 to 200,000 clones, 84% of them seen just once; the ten biggest clones take up roughly a tenth. Sequencing was carried out using PBMCs. The receptors derive from a man aged 30 to 39 in good health and CMV-seropositive.

The chain joins TRBV6-4 to TRBJ2-3; the D gene is possibly TRBD1 (7 bases). The CDR3 is 13 residues long. From germline, CDR1 is MRHNA and CDR2 SNTAGT. Trimming took off 8 bases at V and 5 bases at J, with 14 bases between the two ends. Written as DNA, the CDR3 is TGTGCCAGCCGGAGGGGGCTAGTAGATACGCAGTATTTT. Encoded protein: CASRRGLVDTQYF.

The chain joins TRBV7-3 to TRBJ2-3; D not certain. Germline lookup yields CDR1 SGHTA and CDR2 FQGTGA. Trimming cost V 4 bases and J 5 bases, with 10 bases left between them. The CDR3 is 13 residues long. CDR3 sequence (DNA): TGTGCCAGCAGCTCCGCCGGCGGAGATACGCAGTATTTT. It yields the protein CASSSAGGDTQYF.

The CDR3 sequence is CASSVVSPGEGSDTQYF. CDR3 nucleotide sequence: TGTGCCAGCAGCGTAGTGTCACCAGGGGAAGGCTCAGATACGCAGTATTTT. J is TRBJ2-3 and V is TRBV9; maybe TRBD1 (6 bases). Germline values: CDR1 SGDLS, CDR2 YYNGEE. The CDR3 runs to 17 residues. V was cut by 0 bases and J by 4 bases, with 18 bases left in between.

The rearrangement joins TRBV15 to TRBJ2-3, with D tentatively TRBD2 (5 bases). Germline V gives CDR1 LNHNV, CDR2 YYDKDF (reference sequence). CDR3 length: 15 amino acids. V was cut by 0 bases and J by 4 bases, with 11 bases left in between. CDR3: CATSRDGGPADTQYF. The CDR3 nucleotides read TGTGCCACCAGCAGAGATGGAGGTCCCGCAGATACGCAGTATTTT.

DNA for the CDR3: TGTGCCAGCAGCTTAGAGAGACAAGAGACCCAGTACTTC. As protein: CASSLERQETQYF. V gene TRBV11-2 combines with J gene TRBJ2-5, with D uncertain. There are 13 residues in the CDR3. With 0 bases removed from V and 2 bases from J, the gap between germline ends came to 4 bases. The germline gives CDR1 SGHAT, CDR2 FQNNGV.

The gene calls are TRBV30 and TRBJ2-3; 7 nucleotides line up with TRBD2. CDR3 length equals 16 residues. Germline V gives CDR1 GTSNPN, CDR2 SVGIG (reference sequence). J gave up 0 bases and V 3 bases, and 9 bases lay outside the gene matches. DNA of the CDR3: TGTGCCTGGAGGTCCTGGGGAGGGCCAAGCACAGATACGCAGTATTTT. It yields the protein CAWRSWGGPSTDTQYF.

The chain carries TRBV15 and TRBJ2-1; 8 positions agree with TRBD2. With V trimmed by 0 bases and J by 7 bases, 8 bases remained unmatched. CDR1 LNHNV and CDR2 YYDKDF come from the germline V gene (reference sequence). This CDR3 spans 16 amino acids. The DNA of the CDR3 is TGTGCCACCAGCAGAGATAGTGCCAGCGGGGGAAATGAGCAGTTCTTC. Translating gives CATSRDSASGGNEQFF.

The rearrangement uses TRBV19 and TRBJ1-2; D remains unclear. The germline CDR1 and CDR2 sequences are LNHDA and SQIVND (reference sequence). The CDR3 covers 14 residues. Trimming shortened V by 5 bases and J by 4 bases, and 14 bases separated the two germline ends. CDR3 amino acids: CASSPRGSPYGYTF. The CDR3 DNA reads TGTGCCAGTAGTCCCCGCGGCAGTCCCTATGGCTACACCTTC.

The chain carries TRBV2 and TRBJ1-4; 7 bases align to TRBD1. V shed 8 bases and J 5 bases; nucleotides not matched to a gene: 5. This CDR3 is 13 amino acids long. Germline CDR1 SNHLY, CDR2 FYNNEI. The CDR3: CASSGTENEKLFF. For the CDR3, the DNA is TGTGCCAGCTCCGGGACAGAGAATGAAAAACTGTTTTTT.

V gene TRBV27 combines with J gene TRBJ1-2; TRBD1 matches 8 bases. This CDR3 has 17 amino acids. Germline CDR1 MNHEY, CDR2 SMNVEV (reference sequence). With V trimmed by 0 bases and J by 8 bases, 14 bases remained unmatched. The CDR3 loop is CASSLSFQGAATRGYTF. Here the CDR3 DNA reads TGTGCCAGCAGTTTATCGTTCCAGGGGGCGGCCACTCGGGGCTACACCTTC.

The chain recombines TRBV6-5 with TRBJ2-1; 8 nucleotides line up with TRBD2. This CDR3 contains 14 residues. The germline V gene has CDR1 MNHEY and CDR2 SVGAGI. V lost 7 bases, J lost 9 bases, and 11 bases stayed unmatched. The CDR3 DNA follows: TGTGCCAGCAAACCTCCCGGGACTAGAGGTGAGCAGTTCTTC. Translation gives CASKPPGTRGEQFF.

The chain employs TRBV30 and TRBJ1-1, with TRBD1 matching over 7 bases. The germline V gene encodes CDR1 GTSNPN and CDR2 SVGIG (reference sequence). This CDR3 is built from 16 residues. The V and J ends lost 1 base and 1 base, in that order; junction bases with no gene match: 9. This CDR3 is CAWSAPYRGRNTEAFF. The CDR3 coding sequence is TGTGCCTGGAGTGCCCCTTACAGGGGTCGGAACACTGAAGCTTTCTTT.

V and J are TRBV19 and TRBJ1-1; tentative D call: TRBD1 (6 bases). V was clipped by 7 bases and J by 8 bases, with 23 bases between them. Looked up from germline, CDR1 is LNHDA and CDR2 is SQIVND (reference sequence). The CDR3 has 15 residues. The CDR3 is CASMREASGQPEAFF. The CDR3 DNA follows: TGTGCCAGTATGAGAGAGGCATCCGGACAGCCCGAAGCTTTCTTT.